The entry that follows covers one T cell receptor beta chain sequence. No antigen is known for it. The same CDR3 arises from other DNA sequences in this sample as well. This cohort consisted of healthy bone marrow donors. The primer mix had 60 Vbeta and 13 Jbeta primers. Profiling relied on immunoSEQ multiplex PCR, and the TCRdb table lists in-frame clones only, not all of them. Of more than 95,000 clones listed, around 80% are singletons. The sample belongs to a study of cytomegalovirus exposure and HLA in healthy donors. In the study overall: The Caucasian-associated ancestry cluster contained 75% to 85% of the approximately 400 genotyped donors. Regarding the study as a whole: Per a later analysis, roughly 17,000 TCR beta sequences showed association with HLA alleles at 0.05 false discovery rate.

Germline V CDR1 and CDR2: MNHEY, SMNVEV (reference sequence). The trim removed 5 bases at V and 4 bases at J, leaving 16 bases unmatched. The CDR3 length is 17 residues. The chain combines TRBV27 with TRBJ2-7, with TRBD1 matching over 8 bases. This clonotype was obtained from a woman aged 40 to 50 in good health and CMV-seronegative. The specimen was PBMCs. CDR3 coding DNA: TGTGCCAGCAGTCATCGGCCCTTGGACAGGGTGATGTACGAGCAGTACTTC. Amino acid sequence: CASSHRPLDRVMYEQYF.